This TCR beta chain was documented in a study of beta chain features in type 1 diabetes. Study-wide results and limits: HLA effects on TCRB rearrangement stayed unresolved here. Highly expressing activated T cells could be over-counted with a cDNA template. For Type 1 diabetes patients, all four CD4+ subsets carried TCRB CDR3s that were moderately but significantly shorter. In comparison with healthy donors, patients had naive, central memory and Treg TCRB repertoires that appeared more similar.

A note on this clone: What it binds is unknown.

The CDR3 is 18 residues long. V lost 4 bases and J lost 3; bases outside the gene matches: 13. Germline CDR1 reads SGHNT; CDR2 reads YYREEE (reference sequence). Reverse transcribing all isolated RNA meant expressed TCRB transcripts were sequenced. Libraries were prepared by immunoSEQ multiplex PCR; TCRdb keeps only in-frame clonotypes and omits some of them. The profile shows around 650,000 clones, around 12% of them singletons. This sequence was found in a man aged 25 to 40 with type 1 diabetes. The V gene is TRBV5-4, the J gene TRBJ2-3, with 11 bases aligning to TRBD2. Source material: naive CD4+ T cells from blood. CDR3 nucleotides: TGTGCCAGCAGCCCTACGGTCCGCACTAGCGGGGGTACAGATACGCAGTATTTT. It is translated as CASSPTVRTSGGTDTQYF.